This T cell receptor (beta chain) was observed in a study of cytomegalovirus exposure and HLA in healthy donors. PCR amplification relied on 60 Vbeta primers (plus 13 Jbeta primers). The data were produced by immunoSEQ multiplex PCR, yet TCRdb's version contains in-frame clones alone and is incomplete. The table includes more than 85,000 clones, 60% to 80% detected once. The germline V and J ends were trimmed by 7 bases and 10 bases, with 17 bases remaining between them. The CDR3 consists of 14 residues. From germline, CDR1 is SNHLY and CDR2 FYNNEI. For this clone: Its antigen is still unknown.

General study points: Per a later analysis, HLA-associated TCR beta chains showed more clonal expansion than other, equally common TCR beta chains.

The receptor was isolated from a female donor in good health and CMV-seronegative. This chain connects TRBV2 to TRBJ1-6, with D unclear. The sequencing input was PBMCs. CDR3 nucleotide sequence: TGTGCCAGCAAAAGAGACCCCCTAGGCTCACCCCTCCACTTT. Translated: CASKRDPLGSPLHF.